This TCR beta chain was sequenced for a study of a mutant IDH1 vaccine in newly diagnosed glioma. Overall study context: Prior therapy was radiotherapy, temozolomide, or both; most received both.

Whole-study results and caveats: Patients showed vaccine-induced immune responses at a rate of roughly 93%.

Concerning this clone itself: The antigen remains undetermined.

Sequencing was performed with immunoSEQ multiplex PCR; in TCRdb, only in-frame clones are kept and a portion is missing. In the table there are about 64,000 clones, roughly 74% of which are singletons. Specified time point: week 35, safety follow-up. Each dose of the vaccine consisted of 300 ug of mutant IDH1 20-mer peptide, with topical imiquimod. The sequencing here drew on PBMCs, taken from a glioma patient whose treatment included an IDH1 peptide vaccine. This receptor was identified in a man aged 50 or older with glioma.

CDR3 bases: TGTGCCAGTAGTATAGCCCCGGGACAGGCGTCAGGTGAGCAGTTCTTC. Translated, it gives CASSIAPGQASGEQFF. The V gene is TRBV19, the J gene TRBJ2-1, with 8 bases aligning to TRBD1. The germline CDR1 and CDR2 sequences are LNHDA and SQIVND (reference sequence). The CDR3 is made up of 16 amino acids. J lost 9 bases, V lost 1 base, and 11 bases had no gene match.